The 25 T cell receptor beta chains given below trace back to one sample, sequenced in a study of cytomegalovirus exposure and HLA in healthy donors. Researchers ran the PCR with 60 Vbeta and 13 Jbeta primers. Data came from immunoSEQ multiplex PCR; TCRdb stores just in-frame clones and leaves some out. The sample shows tens of thousands of clones, roughly 80% of them seen only once. Material for sequencing was PBMCs. All receptors come from a girl aged 2 to 10 in good health and CMV-seropositive.

The V gene is TRBV6-1, the J gene TRBJ2-4; TRBD2 agrees at 10 bases. The V gene end was trimmed by 7 bases and the J gene end by 6 bases; junction bases not matched to a gene: 6. Germline V gene lookup returns CDR1 MNHNS and CDR2 SASEGT. The CDR3 extends over 14 amino acids. CDR3 in amino acids: CASTLAGERNIQYF. In DNA form, the CDR3 reads TGTGCCAGCACCCTAGCGGGAGAAAGAAACATTCAGTACTTC.

The rearrangement links TRBV5-6 to TRBJ2-1, with a tentative D call TRBD2 (5 bases). The CDR3 covers 14 residues. Germline-derived CDR1 and CDR2 are SGHDT and YYEEEE. V gave up 2 bases and J gave up 4 bases, with 10 bases separating them. The CDR3: CASSFIGLYNEQFF. The CDR3 bases are TGTGCCAGCAGCTTCATAGGACTGTACAATGAGCAGTTCTTC.

This clone was observed a handful of times. The CDR3 DNA is TGTGCCAGCAGCCGCCGGGGAGGGAACACTGAAGCTTTCTTT. Its translation: CASSRRGGNTEAFF. The V gene is TRBV5-8, the J gene TRBJ1-1; D is ambiguous. Trimming shortened V by 4 bases and J by 1 base, and 11 bases separated the two germline ends. The CDR3 spans 14 residues. Germline V gives CDR1 SGHTS, CDR2 YDEGEE.

The chain combines TRBV9 with TRBJ2-2; D unresolved. The CDR3 covers 14 residues. Trimming removed 4 bases at V and 0 bases at J, with 7 bases between. Looked up from germline, CDR1 is SGDLS and CDR2 is YYNGEE. CDR3 loop: CASSRGSNTGELFF. The CDR3 bases are TGTGCCAGCAGCCGCGGATCGAACACCGGGGAGCTGTTTTTT.

The chain combines TRBV5-1 with TRBJ2-1, with D perhaps matching TRBD2 (6 bases). CDR1 is SGHRS and CDR2 is YFSETQ in the germline V gene. V gave up 0 bases and J gave up 7 bases, with 20 bases separating them. The CDR3 contains 17 residues. The CDR3 region has the DNA TGCGCCAGCAGCTTGGCCTGGGTAGCCCGGGAGAAAAATGAGCAGTTCTTC. Protein product: CASSLAWVAREKNEQFF.

V usage is TRBV28 and J usage is TRBJ1-2; TRBD1 matches 8 bases. The germline CDR1 and CDR2 sequences are MDHEN and SYDVKM. There are 16 residues in the CDR3. The J segment lost 4 bases and the V segment lost 6 bases, leaving 13 bases of the junction unmatched. This CDR3 reads CASSEPFPGTGYGYTF. The CDR3 nucleotides read TGTGCCAGCAGCGAGCCTTTCCCCGGGACAGGCTATGGCTACACCTTC.

The V call is TRBV1, the J call TRBJ2-1; the D call TRBD2 from the table was never checked on the DNA. TRBV1 is recorded as a pseudogene. This CDR3 spans 16 amino acids. CDR3 in DNA: TGCACCAGCAGCCAAGTAGGGACGGGAGAGGACAATGAGCAGTTCTTC. It codes for CTSSQVGTGEDNEQFF.

This clone was detected a few times. J is TRBJ1-4 and V is TRBV6-1, with a weak D call TRBD1 (5 bases). CDR1 and CDR2 (germline): MNHNS, SASEGT. CDR3 size: 16 residues. With 4 bases removed from V and 0 bases from J, the gap between germline ends came to 12 bases. The CDR3 region is CASSVNPTATNEKLFF. The CDR3 DNA reads TGTGCCAGCAGTGTTAATCCGACAGCAACTAATGAAAAACTGTTTTTT.

This clone was seen a single time. The chain joins TRBV4-2 to TRBJ2-1; TRBD1 matches 10 bases. V lost 2 bases and J lost 10; bases outside the gene matches: 8. CDR1 is LGHNA and CDR2 is YNFKEQ in the germline V gene. The CDR3 is made up of 15 amino acids. The CDR3 protein is CASSQRDRGAMEQFF. CDR3 DNA: TGTGCCAGCAGCCAACGGGACAGGGGAGCAATGGAGCAGTTCTTC.

This sequence joins TRBV28 and TRBJ1-4, with D uncertain. Trimming removed 11 bases from V and 4 bases from J, with 14 bases in between. CDR3 length: 13 amino acids. Germline CDR1 reads MDHEN; CDR2 reads SYDVKM. CDR3 region: CAGTSRGNEKLFF. The DNA of the CDR3 is TGTGCCGGCACTAGCAGAGGTAATGAAAAACTGTTTTTT.

The chain has TRBV7-2 and TRBJ2-3, with 14 positions matching TRBD2. J lost 3 bases, V lost 5 bases, and 10 bases had no gene match. This CDR3 region has 18 residues. CDR1 SGHTA and CDR2 FQGNSA come from the germline V gene. CDR3 nucleotide sequence: TGTGCCAGCAGCGCGCGACTTGGGACTAGCGGGAGTACAGATACGCAGTATTTT. Amino acid sequence: CASSARLGTSGSTDTQYF.

Comment on this clone: Lacking the conserved final phenylalanine or tryptophan, this CDR3 likely reflects a read error. It is unclear where the CDR3 begins or ends on the DNA, so no DNA is shown, and the CDR3 is as TCRdb lists it. The J gene is TRBJ1-1, the V gene TRBV11-2. The CDR3 contains 11 residues when both ends are counted. Germline-derived CDR1 and CDR2 are SGHAT and FQNNGV. The CDR3 region is CASSLGEATNR.

The chain joins TRBV6-6 to TRBJ2-1; TRBD2 is a possible D gene (5 bases). V lost 6 bases and J 0 bases, leaving 6 bases between the germline ends. The V gene's germline CDR1 is MNHNY and CDR2 SVGAGI (reference sequence). The CDR3 is 13 amino acids. CDR3 loop: CASRGSSYNEQFF. DNA of the CDR3: TGTGCCAGCAGGGGGAGCTCCTACAATGAGCAGTTCTTC.

The chain carries TRBV19 and TRBJ2-2; a possible D gene is TRBD2 (5 bases). This CDR3 region has 13 residues. Germline V lookup: CDR1 LNHDA, CDR2 SQIVND (reference sequence). The V end was cut by 6 bases, the J end by 6 bases, with 11 bases between. The CDR3, as DNA: TGTGCCAGTAGACAAGACGGGGCCGGGGAGCTGTTTTTT. Protein product: CASRQDGAGELFF.

CDR3 DNA sequence: TGTGCCAGCTCTTCGAGGGACACTGGCTACGAGCAGTACTTC. The encoded protein is CASSSRDTGYEQYF. The chain joins TRBV7-8 to TRBJ2-7; maybe TRBD1 (6 bases). CDR3 length: 14 amino acids. Trimming took off 8 bases at V and 3 bases at J, with 17 bases between the two ends. Germline-derived CDR1 and CDR2 are SGHVS and FQNEAQ.

The gene calls are TRBV9 and TRBJ2-3; 12 positions agree with TRBD2. Losses at the gene ends were 3 bases for V and 6 bases for J; bases not matched to a gene: 11. CDR3 length: 17 residues. Germline V lookup: CDR1 SGDLS, CDR2 YYNGEE. The CDR3 here is CASSAPLASGRADTQYF. The CDR3, as DNA: TGTGCCAGCAGCGCCCCCCTCGCTAGCGGGAGGGCCGATACGCAGTATTTT.

This clone was observed a few times. This chain uses TRBV21-1 with TRBJ1-1; no check of the table's D call, TRBD1, against the DNA was made. TRBV21-1 is an annotated pseudogene. The CDR3 length is 12 residues. The CDR3 DNA reads as TGTGCCAGCAGCTCCCCAGGGGGTGAAGCTTTCTTT. The encoded protein is CASSSPGGEAFF.

V usage is TRBV4-1 and J usage is TRBJ1-4, with a weak D call TRBD1 (5 bases). V lost 0 bases and J lost 8, with 22 bases in between. The CDR3 has 18 amino acids. Germline V gene lookup returns CDR1 MGHRA and CDR2 YSYEKL. DNA for the CDR3: TGCGCCAGCAGCCAAGACCCCAGGGAGGGCGAAGTTCGGGAAAAACTGTTTTTT. This sequence encodes CASSQDPREGEVREKLFF.

CDR3 in DNA: TGTGCCAGTCGACCGACTAGCACGACTAACACAGATACGCAGTATTTT. It specifies CASRPTSTTNTDTQYF. This sequence joins TRBV18 and TRBJ2-3; 7 bases agree with TRBD2. V trimming: 9 bases; J trimming: 2 bases; junction bases outside the gene matches: 14. The V gene's germline CDR1 is KGHSH and CDR2 LQKENI. This CDR3 contains 16 residues.

V and J are TRBV7-2 and TRBJ1-2, with D possibly being TRBD1 (6 bases). Germline V gene sequence: CDR1 SGHTA, CDR2 FQGNSA. The CDR3 has 15 amino acids. V was clipped by 5 bases and J by 2 bases, with 15 bases between them. The CDR3 spells CASSLQTGVNYGYTF. The DNA of the CDR3 is TGTGCCAGCAGCCTACAGACAGGAGTCAACTATGGCTACACCTTC.

The gene calls are TRBV27 and TRBJ2-7; 8 nucleotides align to TRBD1. V was clipped by 7 bases and J by 0 bases; unmatched bases: 14. The CDR3 covers 17 residues. The germline gives CDR1 MNHEY, CDR2 SMNVEV (reference sequence). In DNA, the CDR3 is TGTGCCAGCAAGGGGAGGATGGACAGGGAAAACTCCTACGAGCAGTACTTC. This codes for CASKGRMDRENSYEQYF.

J is TRBJ2-1 and V is TRBV9, with D maybe TRBD1 (5 bases). Germline V gene data show CDR1 as SGDLS and CDR2 as YYNGEE. Trimming stripped 0 bases from V and 6 bases from J, with 7 bases between. The CDR3 totals 13 residues. CDR3 protein: CASSVDGANEQFF. The CDR3 nucleotides are TGTGCCAGCAGCGTAGATGGGGCCAATGAGCAGTTCTTC. Based on the CDR3 plus reference TRBV9 and TRBJ2-1, the full variable domain is DSGVTQTPKHLITATGQRVTLRCSPRSGDLSVYWYQQSLDQGLQFLIQYYNGEERAKGNILERFSAQQFPDLHSELNLSSLELGDSALYFCASSVDGANEQFFGPGTRLTVL.

CDR3 coding DNA: TGTGCCAGCAGCTTAGGCAGGGGGACAGTGAACTATGGCTACACCTTC. Its translation: CASSLGRGTVNYGYTF. The V call is TRBV7-9, the J call TRBJ1-2, with 7 bases lining up with TRBD1. Germline-derived CDR1 and CDR2 are SEHNR and FQNEAQ (reference sequence). V lost 1 base, J lost 2 bases, and 7 bases stayed unmatched. CDR3 length: 16 amino acids.

V usage is TRBV4-1 and J usage is TRBJ2-7; 7 bases match TRBD1. CDR1 and CDR2 from the germline V gene are MGHRA and YSYEKL. The CDR3 loop spans 14 amino acids. Trimming removed 3 bases from V and 2 bases from J; junction bases left unmatched: 4. The CDR3 region is CASSQGQLTYEQYF. Written as DNA, the CDR3 is TGCGCCAGCAGCCAGGGACAGCTCACCTACGAGCAGTACTTC.

This clone has just a few counts. The chain carries TRBV6-1 and TRBJ2-1; D is unresolved. V gave up 3 bases and J gave up 3 bases, with 3 bases separating them. This CDR3 has 12 amino acids. Germline lookup yields CDR1 MNHNS and CDR2 SASEGT. The CDR3 region has the DNA TGTGCCAGCAGTGACTTCTACAATGAGCAGTTCTTC. Translated: CASSDFYNEQFF.